These 3 T cell receptor beta chains were all obtained from the same sample, sequenced in a study of neoadjuvant anti-PD-1 for oral cavity cancer (dated by TCRdb to the early 2020s). Library generation was performed with the immunoSEQ multiplex PCR assay. Imported from immuneACCESS, the table was reduced by TCRdb to in-frame sequences with V and J called. These copies leave out some clones; in studies compared against another copy, an unresolved V gene accounts for under half, and the cause of the remainder is not known. This sample gives approximately 9,500 clones in total; over 70% of them show up just once. About 3.9% of the sample belongs to the ten largest clones. What this sample's time point label stands for: after neoadjuvant nivolumab, at surgical resection. This sample comprised PBMCs, obtained after nivolumab (anti-PD-1) treatment. The receptors originated from a person aged 35-80 years with oral cavity squamous cell carcinoma.

The V gene is TRBV19, the J gene TRBJ2-3; TRBD2 matches at 13 bases. The junction had 9 bases not matched to a gene; V was cut back by 6 bases and J by 6 bases. CDR1 is LNHDA and CDR2 is SQIVND in the germline V gene (reference sequence). The CDR3 covers 16 residues. Here the CDR3 DNA reads TGTGCCAGTAGCCTCGGACTAGCGGGAGATGGGGATACGCAGTATTTT. Its translation: CASSLGLAGDGDTQYF.

J is TRBJ1-3 and V is TRBV10-1; D call uncertain. Germline CDR1 and CDR2: WNHNN and SYGVQD (reference sequence). The CDR3 consists of 13 residues. V lost 2 bases and J lost 4, with 6 bases in between. Written as DNA, the CDR3 is TGCGCCAGCAGTGAGGGTCCGGGAAACACCATATATTTT. This gives the protein CASSEGPGNTIYF.

V gene TRBV5-6 combines with J gene TRBJ1-2, with 7 bases fitting TRBD1. CDR3 length equals 15 residues. Germline V gives CDR1 SGHDT, CDR2 YYEEEE. V lost 2 bases and J lost 2; bases outside the gene matches: 6. CDR3 nucleotides: TGTGCCAGCAGCTTCGGGGACAGAGTAAACTATGGCTACACCTTC. It specifies CASSFGDRVNYGYTF.